This section outlines one T cell receptor (beta chain) sequence together with its context. Generated by immunoSEQ multiplex PCR, the TCRdb table keeps only in-frame clones and is missing some. The data hold approximately 240,000 clones, with 87% observed a single time. This specimen comes from a study of blood T cell repertoires in COVID-19. Participants spanned ages about 18 to 100 years and resided in roughly 26 US areas. Researchers sorted participants into cohorts using their self-reported clinical history. This receptor was taken from a woman under 40 with acute COVID-19. Source material: PBMCs or T cells enriched from blood (not recorded which).

The CDR3 is CASSPDNMSGETQYF. The CDR3 bases are TGTGCCAGCAGCCCAGATAACATGTCGGGGGAGACCCAGTACTTC. The J gene is TRBJ2-5, the V gene TRBV11-2; D might be TRBD2 (5 bases). CDR3 length: 15 residues. Germline V gives CDR1 SGHAT, CDR2 FQNNGV. The V end was cut by 5 bases, the J end by 5 bases, with 18 bases between.